This T cell receptor (beta chain) was documented in a study of human T cells and chemical hapten exposure. Described time point: healthy volunteer bleed at 2 weeks. Someone pulled total RNA out of unfractionated whole blood. TCRdb independently ran MiXCR on the RACE reads; one entry per CDR3 protein. The data hold around 31,000 distinct CDR3 sequences, with 7% to 8.5% observed a single time. Germline CDR1 MNHEY, CDR2 SVGEGT. This CDR3 is built from 15 residues. V was pared by 0 bases and J by 7 bases, with 13 bases between. This clonotype was picked up many times. The sequencing input was whole blood. The chain joins TRBV6-2 or TRBV6-3 to TRBJ1-5, with a weak D call TRBD1 (6 bases). The sequence came from a human donor in good health. Some clones in this sample may be carry-over from other donors' samples. The CDR3 DNA sequence: TGTGCCAGCAGTTACTCGAGTACAGGGATGCAGCCCCAGCATTTT. This gives the protein CASSYSSTGMQPQHF.